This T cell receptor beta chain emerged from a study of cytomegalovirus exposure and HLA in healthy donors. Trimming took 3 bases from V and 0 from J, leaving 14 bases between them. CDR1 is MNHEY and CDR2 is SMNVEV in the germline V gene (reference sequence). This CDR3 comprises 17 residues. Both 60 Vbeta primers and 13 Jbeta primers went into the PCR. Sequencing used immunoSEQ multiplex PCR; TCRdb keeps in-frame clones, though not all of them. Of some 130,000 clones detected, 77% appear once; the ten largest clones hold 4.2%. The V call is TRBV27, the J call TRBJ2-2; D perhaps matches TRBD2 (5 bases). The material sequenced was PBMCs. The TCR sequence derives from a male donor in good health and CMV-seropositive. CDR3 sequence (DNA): TGTGCCAGCAGTTTCGGGGTTTTTGACGCGAACACCGGGGAGCTGTTTTTT. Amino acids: CASSFGVFDANTGELFF.